These 19 T cell receptor beta chains share one sample of origin, sequenced in a study of blood T cell repertoires in COVID-19. Sequenced by immunoSEQ multiplex PCR; TCRdb stores in-frame clones only, minus some. The sample holds roughly 100,000 clones, roughly 76% seen once. The source material was peripheral blood. The receptors originated from a woman of 80 years or more with active or convalescent COVID-19.

The table lists this clone with a few counts. The chain is built from TRBV19 and TRBJ2-3; TRBD1 agrees at 8 bases. CDR3 length: 14 amino acids. The germline V gene has CDR1 LNHDA and CDR2 SQIVND (reference sequence). V shed 7 bases, J shed 4 bases, and the junction held 7 bases outside the gene matches. This CDR3 reads CASTSRGLPDTQYF. The CDR3 nucleotides are TGTGCCAGTACCTCCAGGGGGCTGCCAGATACGCAGTATTTT. Full variable domain (remainder filled in from reference TRBV19 and TRBJ2-3): DGGITQSPKYLFRKEGQNVTLSCEQNLNHDAMYWYRQDPGQGLRLIYYSQIVNDFQKGDIAEGYSVSREKKESFPLTVTSAQKNPTAFYLCASTSRGLPDTQYFGPGTRLTVL.

V is TRBV25-1 and J is TRBJ2-7, with D maybe TRBD1 (5 bases). CDR3 length: 13 residues. Germline CDR1 reads MGHDK; CDR2 reads SYGVNS. V lost 1 base and J lost 6, with 10 bases in between. In nucleotides, the CDR3 is TGTGCCAGCAGTGAATGGAGTGGGGCCGAGCAGTACTTC. It codes for CASSEWSGAEQYF.

The rearrangement uses TRBV9 and TRBJ2-1; 7 positions match TRBD1. This CDR3 is built from 14 residues. Germline CDR1 and CDR2: SGDLS and YYNGEE. V gave up 7 bases and J gave up 3 bases; unmatched junction bases: 7. This CDR3 is CASGPPGGYNEQFF. CDR3 coding DNA: TGTGCCAGCGGGCCCCCAGGGGGCTACAATGAGCAGTTCTTC.

The chain is built from TRBV30 and TRBJ2-5; D unresolved. Trimming took off 2 bases at V and 2 bases at J, with 6 bases between the two ends. This CDR3 has 12 amino acids. From germline, CDR1 is GTSNPN and CDR2 SVGIG (reference sequence). Here the CDR3 DNA reads TGTGCCTGGAGTATAATACAAGAGACCCAGTACTTC. The encoded protein is CAWSIIQETQYF.

In its sample, this clone was seen a few times. The rearrangement uses TRBV9 and TRBJ1-5, with D perhaps TRBD1 (6 bases). The CDR3 runs to 16 residues. The V end was cut by 0 bases, the J end by 0 bases, with 10 bases between. Germline CDR1 and CDR2: SGDLS and YYNGEE. The CDR3 bases are TGTGCCAGCAGCGTAGGGACAGATAATAGCAATCAGCCCCAGCATTTT. This translates into CASSVGTDNSNQPQHF.

The V call is TRBV6-4, the J call TRBJ2-1; D perhaps matches TRBD2 (6 bases). CDR1 is MRHNA, CDR2 SNTAGT, per germline. This CDR3 spans 13 amino acids. V shed 5 bases and J shed 11 bases, with 16 bases lying between them. CDR3 nucleotides: TGTGCCAGCAGTTCCTTAGCGGATGAGAAGCAGTTCTTC. It codes for CASSSLADEKQFF.

The CDR3 loop reads CASSLTSGAVSEQYF. The DNA of the CDR3 is TGCGCCAGCAGCTTGACTAGCGGGGCAGTCAGCGAGCAGTACTTC. J is TRBJ2-7 and V is TRBV5-1, with TRBD2 matching over 10 bases. Germline V CDR1 and CDR2: SGHRS, YFSETQ. Germline trimming cut 1 base from V and 6 bases from J; bases unmatched to any gene: 7. The CDR3 is 15 residues long.

This clone was observed a few times. This chain joins TRBV7-9 and TRBJ2-5, with 14 bases identical to TRBD2. The CDR3 covers 15 residues. Germline V gives CDR1 SEHNR, CDR2 FQNEAQ (reference sequence). The ends lost 5 bases at V and 5 bases at J; junction bases unmatched: 4. CDR3 coding DNA: TGTGCCAGCAGCCGGACTAGCGGGGGGTTGGAGACCCAGTACTTC. Translation gives CASSRTSGGLETQYF.

V is TRBV2 and J is TRBJ2-2, with D maybe TRBD1 (6 bases). The V gene lost 5 bases and the J gene lost 8 bases, with 9 bases spanning the gap. Germline CDR1 reads SNHLY; CDR2 reads FYNNEI. CDR3 length: 12 amino acids. The CDR3 loop reads CASSRQAGELFF. CDR3 nucleotide sequence: TGTGCCAGCAGTCGACAGGCTGGGGAGCTGTTTTTT. The whole variable domain, filled in from reference TRBV2 and TRBJ2-2, reads EPEVTQTPSHQVTQMGQEVILRCVPISNHLYFYWYRQILGQKVEFLVSFYNNEISEKSEIFDDQFSVERPDGSNFTLKIRSTKLEDSAMYFCASSRQAGELFFGEGSRLTVL.

This clone was observed a few times. The chain joins TRBV28 to TRBJ2-3, with 13 bases fitting TRBD2. The ends lost 7 bases at V and 5 bases at J; junction bases unmatched: 21. The CDR3 is 20 amino acids. Per the germline V gene, CDR1 is MDHEN and CDR2 is SYDVKM. The chain's CDR3 is CASTPTAVLAGGPVGDTQYF. The CDR3 nucleotides are TGTGCCAGCACCCCCACCGCGGTACTAGCGGGAGGGCCGGTGGGAGATACGCAGTATTTT.

This clone has more than one count but fewer than ten. V gene TRBV19 combines with J gene TRBJ2-5; D uncertain. The V gene's germline CDR1 is LNHDA and CDR2 SQIVND (reference sequence). CDR3 size: 13 residues. Between the trimmed V and J ends, which lost 4 bases and 5 bases, there was a span of 11 bases. CDR3 sequence: CASSTQDSETQYF. CDR3 coding DNA: TGTGCCAGTAGTACCCAAGACTCTGAGACCCAGTACTTC.

The chain links TRBV2 to TRBJ2-1; 9 nucleotides match TRBD1. Germline assignment: CDR1 SNHLY and CDR2 FYNNEI. The J segment lost 6 bases and the V segment lost 4 bases, leaving 1 base of the junction unmatched. The CDR3 contains 13 residues. CDR3 protein: CASSGDRANEQFF. The CDR3 bases are TGTGCCAGCAGTGGGGACAGGGCCAATGAGCAGTTCTTC.

The chain is built from TRBV4-3 and TRBJ2-2; no definite D call. CDR3 length: 13 residues. Per germline, CDR1 LGHNA and CDR2 YSLEER. Trimming shortened V by 2 bases and J by 3 bases, and 4 bases separated the two germline ends. The CDR3 loop is CASSQQDTGELFF. CDR3 DNA sequence: TGCGCCAGCAGCCAACAGGACACCGGGGAGCTGTTTTTT.

In DNA form, the CDR3 reads TGTGCCAGCACGAAAGCGACCGGGACTAGTAGCGATGAGCAGTTCTTC. Protein sequence: CASTKATGTSSDEQFF. The chain employs TRBV28 and TRBJ2-1; 8 positions match TRBD2. Per the germline V gene, CDR1 is MDHEN and CDR2 is SYDVKM. CDR3 size: 16 residues. The V segment lost 7 bases and the J segment 8 bases; nucleotides outside the gene matches: 16.

The chain uses TRBV7-3 and TRBJ1-2, with D possibly matching TRBD1 (6 bases). CDR3 size: 13 residues. Trimming took 1 base from V and 7 from J, leaving 10 bases between them. CDR1 SGHTA and CDR2 FQGTGA come from the germline V gene. CDR3 sequence: CASSLMTGGGYTF. The DNA for the CDR3 is TGTGCCAGCAGCTTAATGACAGGTGGTGGCTACACCTTC.

The chain uses TRBV6-5 and TRBJ1-2; TRBD1 matches at 7 bases. The CDR3 runs to 14 residues. CDR1 is MNHEY and CDR2 is SVGAGI in the germline V gene. With V trimmed by 5 bases and J by 7 bases, 10 bases remained unmatched. CDR3 bases: TGTGCCAGCAGTACAGGGGTGGGTCATGGTGGCTACACCTTC. As protein: CASSTGVGHGGYTF.

The CDR3 DNA is TGTGCCAGCAGCTCACCCGGGACAAATGGCTACACCTTC. It encodes CASSSPGTNGYTF. V is TRBV28 and J is TRBJ1-2, with D tentatively TRBD1 (6 bases). Trimming stripped 6 bases from V and 6 bases from J, with 14 bases between. The germline gives CDR1 MDHEN, CDR2 SYDVKM. The CDR3 totals 13 residues.

The chain links TRBV29-1 to TRBJ1-2, with a weak D call TRBD1 (6 bases). The CDR3 is made up of 14 amino acids. The V end was cut by 3 bases, the J end by 2 bases, with 13 bases between. Per the germline V gene, CDR1 is SQVTM and CDR2 is ANQGSEA. The CDR3 loop is CSVEYWGRNYGYTF. In DNA form, the CDR3 reads TGCAGCGTTGAGTATTGGGGGCGGAACTATGGCTACACCTTC.

This clone came up once. The chain combines TRBV3-1 (or the pseudogene TRBV3-2) with TRBJ2-7; TRBD2 matches 11 bases. Germline loops: CDR1 LGHDT, CDR2 YNNKEL (reference sequence). After removal of 1 base from V and 5 bases from J, the junction contained 4 bases not matched to a gene. CDR3 size: 15 residues. The CDR3: CASSQVKTSGNEQYF. In DNA form, the CDR3 reads TGTGCCAGCAGCCAAGTTAAGACTAGCGGGAACGAGCAGTACTTC.